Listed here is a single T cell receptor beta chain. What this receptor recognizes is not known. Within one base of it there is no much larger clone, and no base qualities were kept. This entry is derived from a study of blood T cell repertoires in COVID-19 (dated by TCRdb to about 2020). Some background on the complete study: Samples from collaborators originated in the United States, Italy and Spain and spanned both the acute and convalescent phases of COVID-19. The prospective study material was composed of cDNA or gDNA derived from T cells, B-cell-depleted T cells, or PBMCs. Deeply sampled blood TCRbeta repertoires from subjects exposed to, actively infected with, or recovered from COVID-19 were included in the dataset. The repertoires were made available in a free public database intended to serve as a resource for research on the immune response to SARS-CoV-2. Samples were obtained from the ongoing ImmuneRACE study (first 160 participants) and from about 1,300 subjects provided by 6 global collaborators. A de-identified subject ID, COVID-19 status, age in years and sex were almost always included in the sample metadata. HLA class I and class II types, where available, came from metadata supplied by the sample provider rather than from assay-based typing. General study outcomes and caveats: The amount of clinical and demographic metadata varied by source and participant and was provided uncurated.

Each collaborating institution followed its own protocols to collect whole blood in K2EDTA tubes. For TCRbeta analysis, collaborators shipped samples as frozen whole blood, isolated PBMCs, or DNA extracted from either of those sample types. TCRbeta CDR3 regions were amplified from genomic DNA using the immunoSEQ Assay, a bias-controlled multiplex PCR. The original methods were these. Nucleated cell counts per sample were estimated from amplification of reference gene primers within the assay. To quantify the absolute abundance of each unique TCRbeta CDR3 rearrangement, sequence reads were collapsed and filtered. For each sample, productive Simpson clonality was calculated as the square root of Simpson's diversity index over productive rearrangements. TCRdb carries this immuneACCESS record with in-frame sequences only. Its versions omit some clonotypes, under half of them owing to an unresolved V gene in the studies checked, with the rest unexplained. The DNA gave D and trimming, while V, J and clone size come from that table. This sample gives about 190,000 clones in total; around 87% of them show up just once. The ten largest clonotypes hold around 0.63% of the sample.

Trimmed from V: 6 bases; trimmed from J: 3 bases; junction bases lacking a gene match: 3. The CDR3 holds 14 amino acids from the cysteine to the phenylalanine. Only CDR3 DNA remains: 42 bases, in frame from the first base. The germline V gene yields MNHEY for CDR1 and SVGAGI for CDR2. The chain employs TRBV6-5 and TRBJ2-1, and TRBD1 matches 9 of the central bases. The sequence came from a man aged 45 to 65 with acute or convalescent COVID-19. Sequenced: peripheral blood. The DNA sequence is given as TGTGCCAGCAGAGGGACAGGGCTCTACAATGAGCAGTTCTTC. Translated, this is CASRGTGLYNEQFF.